One sample yielded the 2 T cell receptor beta chains listed below, sequenced in a study of T-cell reconstitution after alpha-beta-depleted transplantation in children. Unique molecular identifiers were used to barcode this TCRbeta library. TCRdb reprocessed the PCR reads via MiXCR and lists one record per CDR3 protein. The repertoire holds approximately 800,000 distinct CDR3 sequences, with about 15% as singletons. Sequenced here: PBMCs, mostly from graft donor cells, sampled 360 days after TCRalphabeta/CD19-depleted stem cell transplant. The source of these receptors is a male patient younger than 18 who had a stem cell transplant for acute lymphoblastic leukemia, so the T cells may come from the graft donor.

This clonotype was observed a few times. V and J are TRBV28 and TRBJ2-7, with D possibly being TRBD1 (6 bases). The CDR3 covers 13 residues. CDR1 MDHEN and CDR2 SYDVKM come from the germline V gene. V lost 6 bases and J lost 2, with 11 bases in between. The CDR3 sequence: CASSRTVPYEQYF. The CDR3 bases are TGTGCCAGCAGCCGGACAGTCCCCTACGAGCAGTACTTC.

This clonotype has only a few counts. This sequence joins TRBV10-3 and TRBJ1-1; possibly TRBD1 for D (5 bases). CDR3 size: 13 residues. In germline, CDR1 is ENHRY, CDR2 SYGVKD. Trimming removed 10 bases at V and 5 bases at J, with 17 bases between. The DNA for the CDR3 is TGTGCCACCGATTGGGGGATGGGGACTGAAGCTTTCTTT. Its translation: CATDWGMGTEAFF.